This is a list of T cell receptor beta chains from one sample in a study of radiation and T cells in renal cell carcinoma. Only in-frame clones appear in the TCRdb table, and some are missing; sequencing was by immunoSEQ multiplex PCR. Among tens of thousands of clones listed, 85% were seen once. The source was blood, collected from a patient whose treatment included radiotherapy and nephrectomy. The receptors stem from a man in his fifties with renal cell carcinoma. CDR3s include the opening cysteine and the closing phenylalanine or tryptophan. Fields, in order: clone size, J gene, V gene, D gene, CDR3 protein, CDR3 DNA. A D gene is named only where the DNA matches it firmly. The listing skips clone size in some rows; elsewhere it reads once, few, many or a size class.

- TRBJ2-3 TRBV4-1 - CASSQGYADTQYF TGCGCCAGCAGCCAAGGTTACGCAGATACGCAGTATTTT
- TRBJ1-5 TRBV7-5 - CARSLSQPQHF TGTGCCAGAAGCCTCAGTCAGCCCCAGCATTTT
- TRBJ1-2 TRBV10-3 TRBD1 CATSGTGEGYTF TGTGCCACTTCCGGGACAGGGGAGGGCTACACCTTC
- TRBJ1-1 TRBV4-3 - CASSQDRGLGDTPEAFF TGCGCCAGCAGCCAAGATCGCGGGCTCGGTGACACCCCTGAAGCTTTCTTT
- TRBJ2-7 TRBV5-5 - CASQAEYEQYF TGTGCCAGCCAAGCCGAATACGAGCAGTACTTC
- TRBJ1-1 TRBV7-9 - CASSPRQGLNTEAFF TGTGCCAGCAGCCCCAGGCAAGGATTGAACACTGAAGCTTTCTTT
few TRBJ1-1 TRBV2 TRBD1 CASRQGLNTEAFF TGTGCCAGCCGACAGGGCTTGAACACTGAAGCTTTCTTT
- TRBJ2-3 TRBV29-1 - CSVDRWEGTDTQYF TGCAGCGTTGATAGGTGGGAGGGCACAGATACGCAGTATTTT
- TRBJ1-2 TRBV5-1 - CASSLRVAYGYTF TGCGCCAGCAGCTTGAGGGTGGCCTATGGCTACACCTTC
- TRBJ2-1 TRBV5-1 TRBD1 CASSHNGQGGNEQFF TGCGCCAGCAGCCATAATGGACAGGGGGGAAATGAGCAGTTCTTC
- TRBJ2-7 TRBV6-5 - CASTSGGPPYEQYF TGTGCCAGCACTTCCGGGGGACCCCCCTACGAGCAGTACTTC
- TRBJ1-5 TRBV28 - CASRVTDQPQHF TGTGCCAGCAGGGTTACAGATCAGCCCCAGCATTTT
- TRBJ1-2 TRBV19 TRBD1 CASTREDRARGYTF TGTGCCAGTACCAGAGAAGACAGGGCTCGTGGCTACACCTTC
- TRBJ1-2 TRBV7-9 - CASSLDRDYGYTF TGTGCCAGCAGCTTAGACAGAGATTATGGCTACACCTTC
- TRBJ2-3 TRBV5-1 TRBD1 CASSLVRGRTDTQYF TGCGCCAGCAGCTTGGTGAGGGGGCGGACGGATACGCAGTATTTT
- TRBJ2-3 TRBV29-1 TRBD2 CSVEGLAGGAGDTQYF TGCAGCGTTGAAGGACTAGCGGGGGGGGCTGGGGATACGCAGTATTTT
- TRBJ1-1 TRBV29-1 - CSVTFHGGFNTEAFF TGCAGCGTGACCTTCCATGGGGGTTTCAACACTGAAGCTTTCTTT
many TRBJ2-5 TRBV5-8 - CASSWTRAPKTQYF TGTGCCAGCAGTTGGACGCGGGCCCCCAAGACCCAGTACTTC
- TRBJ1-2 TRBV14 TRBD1 CASSRQQGVDGYTF TGTGCCAGCAGCCGGCAACAGGGGGTAGATGGCTACACCTTC
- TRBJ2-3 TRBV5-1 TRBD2 CASSWTPTSGGASTDTQYF TGCGCCAGCAGCTGGACCCCGACTAGCGGGGGGGCTAGCACAGATACGCAGTATTTT
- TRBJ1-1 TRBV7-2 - CASSLRQNTEAFF TGTGCCAGCAGCCTTCGTCAGAACACTGAAGCTTTCTTT
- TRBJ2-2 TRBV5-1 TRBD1 CASSPGQTTGELFF TGCGCCAGCAGCCCGGGACAGACTACCGGGGAGCTGTTTTTT
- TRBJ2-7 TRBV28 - CASSPAYEQYF TGTGCCAGCAGTCCGGCCTACGAGCAGTACTTC
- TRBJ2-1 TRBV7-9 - CASSYPSVSYNEQFF TGTGCCAGCAGCTACCCAAGTGTATCCTACAATGAGCAGTTCTTC
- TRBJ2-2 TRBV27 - CASSLSGVGTGELFF TGTGCCAGCAGTTTATCGGGAGTGGGGACCGGGGAGCTGTTTTTT
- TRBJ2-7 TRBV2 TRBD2 CASSEAVAGAYEQYF TGTGCCAGCAGTGAAGCCGTGGCGGGGGCCTACGAGCAGTACTTC
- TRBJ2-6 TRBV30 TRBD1 CAWTGRGTGQRSGANVLTF TGTGCCTGGACGGGACGAGGGACAGGGCAACGCTCTGGGGCCAACGTCCTGACTTTC
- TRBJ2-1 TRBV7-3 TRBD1 CASSLRDRGEQFF TGTGCCAGCAGCTTAAGGGACAGGGGTGAGCAGTTCTTC
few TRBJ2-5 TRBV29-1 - CSVSGEQGGETQYF TGCAGCGTCTCCGGGGAACAGGGAGGAGAGACCCAGTACTTC
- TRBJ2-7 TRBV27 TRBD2 CASSLWGPASGTSYEQYF TGTGCCAGCAGTTTATGGGGCCCCGCGAGCGGGACCTCCTACGAGCAGTACTTC
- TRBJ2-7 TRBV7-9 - CASSFGQGYEQYF TGTGCCAGCAGCTTCGGGCAGGGCTACGAGCAGTACTTC
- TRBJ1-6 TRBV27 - CASSLFGAVSSYNSPLHF TGTGCCAGCAGTTTATTTGGGGCAGTCAGCTCCTATAATTCACCCCTCCACTTT
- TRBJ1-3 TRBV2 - CASSGSSGNTIYF TGTGCCAGCAGTGGGAGCTCTGGAAACACCATATATTTT
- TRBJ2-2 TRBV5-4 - CASRIGGAGTGELFF TGTGCCAGCAGAATAGGGGGGGCTGGCACCGGGGAGCTGTTTTTT
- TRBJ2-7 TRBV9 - CASSPRTQTYEQYF TGTGCCAGCAGCCCCCGGACACAGACCTACGAGCAGTACTTC
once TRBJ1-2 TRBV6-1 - CASSGQSIYGYTF TGTGCCAGCAGTGGACAGTCCATCTATGGCTACACCTTC
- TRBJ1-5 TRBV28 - CASSPPSNGVQPQHF TGTGCCAGCAGTCCGCCTTCCAACGGGGTACAGCCCCAGCATTTT
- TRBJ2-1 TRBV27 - CASSLSTYNEQFF TGTGCCAGCAGTTTATCGACCTACAATGAGCAGTTCTTC
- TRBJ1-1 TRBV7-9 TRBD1 CASSVDRDSRKAFF TGTGCCAGCAGCGTCGACAGGGACTCCCGAAAAGCTTTCTTT
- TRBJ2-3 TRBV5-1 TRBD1 CASSSTGGKGTDTQYF TGCGCCAGCAGCTCAACAGGGGGCAAAGGCACAGATACGCAGTATTTT
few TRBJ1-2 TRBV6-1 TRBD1 CASLLTGGSNYGYTF TGTGCCAGCCTTTTGACAGGGGGCAGTAACTATGGCTACACCTTC
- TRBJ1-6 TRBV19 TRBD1 CASSAGQAATNSPLHF TGTGCCAGTAGTGCGGGACAGGCCGCGACGAATTCACCCCTCCACTTT
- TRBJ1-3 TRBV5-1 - CASSSGSGNTIYF TGCGCCAGCAGTTCGGGGTCTGGAAACACCATATATTTT
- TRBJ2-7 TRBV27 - CASSLFGTAAHEQYF TGTGCCAGCAGTTTATTCGGCACAGCGGCCCACGAGCAGTACTTC
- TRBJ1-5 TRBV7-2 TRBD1 CASSPMTGNSNQPQHF TGTGCCAGCAGCCCCATGACAGGGAATAGCAATCAGCCCCAGCATTTT
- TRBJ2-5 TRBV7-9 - CASSLIGPRGQETQYF TGTGCCAGCAGCTTAATCGGCCCTAGAGGGCAAGAGACCCAGTACTTC
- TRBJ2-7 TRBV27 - CASRIRGRSYEQYF TGTGCCAGCAGAATCAGGGGGAGGTCCTACGAGCAGTACTTC
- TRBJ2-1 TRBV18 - CASSRGGQRETYNEQFF TGTGCCAGCTCACGAGGGGGTCAGCGGGAAACCTACAATGAGCAGTTCTTC
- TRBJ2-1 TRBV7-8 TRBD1 CASSGRRTGSSYNEQFF TGTGCCAGCAGCGGAAGACGGACAGGGAGCTCCTACAATGAGCAGTTCTTC
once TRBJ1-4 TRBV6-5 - CASSSAHYSFDEKLFF TGTGCCAGCAGTTCCGCACACTACAGTTTCGATGAAAAACTGTTTTTT
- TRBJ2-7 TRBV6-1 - CASQSRQAAEQYF TGTGCCAGCCAGTCCAGGCAGGCGGCCGAGCAGTACTTC
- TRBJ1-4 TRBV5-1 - CASSFTSPSEKLFF TGCGCCAGCAGCTTCACCTCCCCAAGTGAAAAACTGTTTTTT
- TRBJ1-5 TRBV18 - CASSLSRDQPQHF TGTGCCAGCTCACTCTCCAGGGATCAGCCCCAGCATTTT
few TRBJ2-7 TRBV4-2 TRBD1 CASSTRDRGNEQYF TGTGCCAGCAGCACCCGGGACAGGGGGAACGAGCAGTACTTC
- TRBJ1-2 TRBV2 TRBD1 CASTRGQGVGYTF TGTGCCAGCACCCGTGGACAGGGGGTTGGCTACACCTTC